Listed below are T cell receptor beta chains from one sample, sequenced in a study of blood T cell repertoires in COVID-19. Sequencing used immunoSEQ multiplex PCR; TCRdb keeps in-frame clones, though not all of them. Of over 130,000 clones listed, over 75% were seen once; the top ten hold roughly 10%. Sequenced sample: peripheral blood. The receptors were sampled from a man aged 60 to 69 with active or convalescent COVID-19. Both conserved end residues are part of each CDR3. Each record gives: D gene, J gene, clone size, V gene, CDR3 protein, CDR3 DNA. D genes are given only for firm matches. Not all rows give a size; the values are once, few, many and, for expanded clones, a class.

D: .; J: TRBJ1-4; size: .; V: TRBV2; CDR3: CASSLLTTNEKLFF; DNA: TGTGCCAGCAGCCTACTGACAACTAATGAAAAACTGTTTTTT
D: TRBD2; J: TRBJ2-3; size: .; V: TRBV4-1; CDR3: CASSQGLAGGPRTDTQYF; DNA: TGCGCCAGCAGCCAAGGGCTAGCGGGAGGGCCGAGAACAGATACGCAGTATTTT
D: .; J: TRBJ1-5; size: .; V: TRBV18; CDR3: CASSLGAVGNQPQHF; DNA: TGTGCCAGCTCACTGGGAGCTGTAGGCAATCAGCCCCAGCATTTT
D: .; J: TRBJ1-3; size: .; V: TRBV5-1; CDR3: CASSQLTGRSPGNTIYF; DNA: TGCGCCAGCAGCCAACTGACAGGAAGGAGCCCTGGAAACACCATATATTTT
D: TRBD2; J: TRBJ2-1; size: .; V: TRBV19; CDR3: CASSTSGGAYNEQFF; DNA: TGTGCCAGTAGTACATCGGGGGGGGCGTACAATGAGCAGTTCTTC
D: .; J: TRBJ1-4; size: .; V: TRBV9; CDR3: CASSANFGAPNEKLFF; DNA: TGTGCCAGCAGTGCCAACTTTGGAGCGCCAAATGAAAAACTGTTTTTT
D: .; J: TRBJ1-4; size: once; V: TRBV14; CDR3: CASSEQGTNEKLFF; DNA: TGTGCCAGCAGCGAACAGGGTACTAATGAAAAACTGTTTTTT
D: TRBD2; J: TRBJ2-7; size: .; V: TRBV13; CDR3: CASSPKRTSGRAYEQYF; DNA: TGTGCCAGCAGCCCAAAAAGGACTAGCGGGAGGGCCTACGAGCAGTACTTC
D: TRBD1; J: TRBJ1-3; size: .; V: TRBV6-6; CDR3: CASRLRDREPTIYF; DNA: TGTGCCAGCAGACTTCGGGACAGGGAACCCACCATATATTTT
D: TRBD2; J: TRBJ2-1; size: .; V: TRBV9; CDR3: CASSVDGRPDSYNEQFF; DNA: TGTGCCAGCAGCGTAGACGGGAGGCCAGACTCCTACAATGAGCAGTTCTTC
D: TRBD1; J: TRBJ1-2; size: once; V: TRBV29-1; CDR3: CSVGSDRGEGYTF; DNA: TGCAGCGTTGGGTCGGACAGGGGTGAAGGCTACACCTTC
D: .; J: TRBJ1-4; size: .; V: TRBV28; CDR3: CASTVGGNYEKLFF; DNA: TGTGCCAGCACCGTGGGAGGGAATTACGAAAAACTGTTTTTT
D: .; J: TRBJ1-2; size: .; V: TRBV3-1/TRBV3-2; CDR3: CASSQDSGYNYGYTF; DNA: TGTGCCAGCAGCCAAGATTCGGGATACAACTATGGCTACACCTTC
D: TRBD2; J: TRBJ2-3; size: .; V: TRBV28; CDR3: CASSSGFAGARGTQYF; DNA: TGTGCCAGCAGTTCGGGGTTCGCGGGAGCCCGGGGTACGCAGTATTTT
D: .; J: TRBJ1-2; size: .; V: TRBV28; CDR3: CATGAEGRGYGYTF; DNA: TGTGCCACTGGGGCGGAGGGGAGAGGCTATGGCTACACCTTC
D: TRBD1; J: TRBJ1-1; size: .; V: TRBV27; CDR3: CASSFSPPKYRGRATEAFF; DNA: TGTGCCAGCAGTTTCTCGCCCCCAAAATACAGGGGGCGAGCCACTGAAGCTTTCTTT
D: TRBD2; J: TRBJ2-1; size: .; V: TRBV18; CDR3: CASSSYSSGGNNEQFF; DNA: TGTGCCAGCTCATCATACTCTAGCGGAGGGAACAATGAGCAGTTCTTC
D: .; J: TRBJ2-7; size: few; V: TRBV28; CDR3: CASSLQGKEQYF; DNA: TGTGCCAGCAGTTTGCAGGGTAAAGAGCAGTACTTC
D: TRBD2; J: TRBJ2-1; size: once; V: TRBV11-3; CDR3: CASSFTSGSYNEQFF; DNA: TGTGCCAGCAGCTTTACTAGCGGCTCCTACAATGAGCAGTTCTTC
D: TRBD2; J: TRBJ2-3; size: .; V: TRBV27; CDR3: CASSRRLAPDTQYF; DNA: TGTGCCAGCAGCCGCCGACTAGCGCCAGATACGCAGTATTTT
D: TRBD1; J: TRBJ1-5; size: .; V: TRBV27; CDR3: CASSPLGQGAIQPQHF; DNA: TGTGCCAGCAGTCCCCTGGGACAGGGGGCTATTCAGCCCCAGCATTTT
D: TRBD2; J: TRBJ2-5; size: .; V: TRBV11-2; CDR3: CASTGSGEGGQETQYF; DNA: TGTGCCAGCACCGGAAGCGGGGAAGGCGGACAAGAGACCCAGTACTTC
D: .; J: TRBJ2-1; size: .; V: TRBV7-9; CDR3: CASSLAYRGNEQFF; DNA: TGTGCCAGCAGCTTAGCGTATAGGGGCAATGAGCAGTTCTTC
D: .; J: TRBJ1-4; size: .; V: TRBV6-5; CDR3: CASSLTVANEKLFF; DNA: TGTGCCAGCAGTCTGACTGTGGCTAATGAAAAACTGTTTTTT
D: TRBD1; J: TRBJ1-6; size: .; V: TRBV27; CDR3: CASSSRLGQSSYNSPLHF; DNA: TGTGCCAGCAGTTCCAGGCTGGGACAGAGCTCCTATAATTCACCCCTCCACTTT
D: .; J: TRBJ1-2; size: .; V: TRBV6-5; CDR3: CASSSLRYGYTF; DNA: TGTGCCAGCAGTTCCCTCCGGTATGGCTACACCTTC
D: TRBD1; J: TRBJ1-4; size: .; V: TRBV5-4; CDR3: CASMGQGDEKLFF; DNA: TGTGCCAGCATGGGACAGGGTGATGAAAAACTGTTTTTT
D: TRBD1; J: TRBJ2-4; size: .; V: TRBV6-6; CDR3: CASSSGTELAKNIQYF; DNA: TGTGCCAGCAGTTCGGGGACAGAATTAGCCAAAAACATTCAGTACTTC
D: TRBD1; J: TRBJ2-2; size: .; V: TRBV7-3; CDR3: CASRNDRGDTGELFF; DNA: TGTGCCAGCAGAAACGACAGGGGGGACACCGGGGAGCTGTTTTTT
D: .; J: TRBJ1-1; size: .; V: TRBV25-1; CDR3: CASSGQENTEAFF; DNA: TGTGCCAGCAGTGGGCAGGAGAACACTGAAGCTTTCTTT
D: .; J: TRBJ2-1; size: once; V: TRBV24-1; CDR3: CATSDSTRANNEQFF; DNA: TGTGCCACCAGTGATTCGACTAGAGCGAACAATGAGCAGTTCTTC
D: .; J: TRBJ1-6; size: .; V: TRBV6-5; CDR3: CASSYPTQGNSPLHF; DNA: TGTGCCAGCAGTTACCCGACGCAGGGTAATTCACCCCTCCACTTT
D: .; J: TRBJ2-7; size: once; V: TRBV28; CDR3: CASSSQGEQYF; DNA: TGTGCCAGCAGCTCGCAGGGCGAGCAGTACTTC
D: .; J: TRBJ1-5; size: .; V: TRBV28; CDR3: CASTPRGGALGYQPQHF; DNA: TGTGCCAGCACCCCCAGGGGAGGGGCGCTGGGTTATCAGCCCCAGCATTTT
D: TRBD1; J: TRBJ2-3; size: .; V: TRBV6-5; CDR3: CASRPGTGEGDTQYF; DNA: TGTGCCAGCAGACCCGGGACAGGGGAAGGAGATACGCAGTATTTT
D: .; J: TRBJ1-5; size: .; V: TRBV24-1; CDR3: CATSERTGNQPQHF; DNA: TGTGCCACCAGTGAGAGGACAGGCAATCAGCCCCAGCATTTT
D: TRBD1; J: TRBJ2-1; size: .; V: TRBV27; CDR3: CASSSADDRGKSYNEQFF; DNA: TGTGCCAGCAGTTCCGCGGACGACAGGGGGAAATCCTACAATGAGCAGTTCTTC
D: TRBD2; J: TRBJ2-7; size: .; V: TRBV27; CDR3: CASSGAGGGSYEQYF; DNA: TGTGCCAGCAGTGGAGCGGGAGGGGGCTCCTACGAGCAGTACTTC
D: .; J: TRBJ1-1; size: few; V: TRBV5-1; CDR3: CASSLGGINTEAFF; DNA: TGCGCCAGCAGCTTAGGAGGTATAAACACTGAAGCTTTCTTT
D: TRBD2; J: TRBJ2-1; size: .; V: TRBV5-1; CDR3: CASSLLAGGRDEQFF; DNA: TGCGCCAGCAGCTTGTTGGCGGGAGGGCGTGATGAGCAGTTCTTC
D: TRBD2; J: TRBJ2-5; size: .; V: TRBV27; CDR3: CASSSPLAGKGTQYF; DNA: TGTGCCAGCAGTTCCCCCCTAGCGGGGAAGGGGACCCAGTACTTC
D: .; J: TRBJ2-5; size: .; V: TRBV29-1; CDR3: CSVELTKETQYF; DNA: TGCAGCGTTGAATTAACAAAAGAGACCCAGTACTTC
D: .; J: TRBJ2-7; size: .; V: TRBV21-1; CDR3: CASSEGPIVEQYF; DNA: TGTGCCAGCAGCGAAGGCCCTATAGTGGAGCAGTACTTC
D: TRBD1; J: TRBJ2-2; size: .; V: TRBV12-5; CDR3: CASGPGQGSTGELFF; DNA: TGTGCTAGTGGTCCGGGACAGGGGAGTACCGGGGAGCTGTTTTTT
D: TRBD2; J: TRBJ2-7; size: .; V: TRBV7-2; CDR3: CASSWGGTETYEQYF; DNA: TGTGCCAGCAGCTGGGGAGGGACTGAAACCTACGAGCAGTACTTC
D: TRBD2; J: TRBJ2-1; size: .; V: TRBV7-9; CDR3: CASSTSGSFNEQFF; DNA: TGTGCCAGCAGCACTAGCGGGTCTTTTAATGAGCAGTTCTTC
D: .; J: TRBJ2-4; size: .; V: TRBV5-4; CDR3: CASSLAPGPKNIQYF; DNA: TGTGCCAGCAGCTTGGCCCCAGGTCCCAAAAACATTCAGTACTTC
D: TRBD1; J: TRBJ2-7; size: .; V: TRBV5-5; CDR3: CASTLGRQGALYEQYF; DNA: TGTGCCAGCACTCTGGGGCGGCAGGGGGCCCTTTACGAGCAGTACTTC
D: .; J: TRBJ1-5; size: .; V: TRBV2; CDR3: CASSELVPSGQPQHF; DNA: TGTGCCAGCAGTGAACTCGTCCCAAGCGGACAGCCCCAGCATTTT
D: .; J: TRBJ2-2; size: .; V: TRBV7-2; CDR3: CASSLDGPANTGELFF; DNA: TGTGCCAGCAGCTTAGACGGTCCCGCGAACACCGGGGAGCTGTTTTTT